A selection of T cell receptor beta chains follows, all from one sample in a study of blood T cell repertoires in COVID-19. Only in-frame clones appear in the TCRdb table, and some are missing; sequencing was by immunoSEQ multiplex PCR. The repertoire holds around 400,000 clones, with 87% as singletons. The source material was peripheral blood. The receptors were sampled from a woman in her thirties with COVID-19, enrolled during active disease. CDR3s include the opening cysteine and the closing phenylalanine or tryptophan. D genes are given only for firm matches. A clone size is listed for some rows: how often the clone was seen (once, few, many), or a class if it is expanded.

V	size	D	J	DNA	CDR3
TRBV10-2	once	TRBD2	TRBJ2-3	TGCGCCAGCAGGGGAGCGGGAGCGTCAGATACGCAGTATTTT	CASRGAGASDTQYF
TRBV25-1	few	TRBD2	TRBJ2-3	TGTGCCAGCAGTGAATCAACAGCGGGAGGCACAGATACGCAGTATTTT	CASSESTAGGTDTQYF
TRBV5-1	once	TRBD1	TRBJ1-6	TGCGCCAGCAGCTTGGAAGGGACAGTCAATAATTCACCCCTCCACTTT	CASSLEGTVNNSPLHF
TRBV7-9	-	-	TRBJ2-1	TGTGCCAGCAGCTTAGTTGCAGGGTCCCCCTACAATGAGCAGTTCTTC	CASSLVAGSPYNEQFF
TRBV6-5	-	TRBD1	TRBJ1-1	TGTGCCAGCGAGCGGGACAGGGCGAATGGTCGGGCTTTCTTT	CASERDRANGRAFF
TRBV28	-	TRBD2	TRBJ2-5	TGTGCCAGCAGTCCCCTGGGACTAGCGGGAGAGACCCAGTACTTC	CASSPLGLAGETQYF
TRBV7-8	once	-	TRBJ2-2	TGTGCCAGCAGCCTCGGGAGCCCGGAGGACACCGGGGAGCTGTTTTTT	CASSLGSPEDTGELFF
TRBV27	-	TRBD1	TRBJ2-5	TGTGCCAGCAGACCACTTCCCGGGACAGAGCACCAAGAGACCCAGTACTTC	CASRPLPGTEHQETQYF
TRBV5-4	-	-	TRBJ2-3	TGTGCCAGCAGCCCCGGACAGTCTAGCACAGATACGCAGTATTTT	CASSPGQSSTDTQYF
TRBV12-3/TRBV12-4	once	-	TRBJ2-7	TGTGCCAGCAGTTTAGACAACTACGAGCAGTACTTC	CASSLDNYEQYF
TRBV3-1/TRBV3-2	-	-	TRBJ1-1	TGTGCCAGCAGCCGCCGAGGGGGGGAGAACACTGAAGCTTTCTTT	CASSRRGGENTEAFF
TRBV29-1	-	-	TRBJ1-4	TGCAGCTTCGCGGCAACGACTAATGAAAAACTGTTTTTT	CSFAATTNEKLFF
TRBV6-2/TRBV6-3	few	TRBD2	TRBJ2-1	TGTGCCAGCAGCCCGACTAGCGGGAGGGCCTCTGGATACAATGAGCAGTTCTTC	CASSPTSGRASGYNEQFF
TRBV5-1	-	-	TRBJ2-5	TGCGCCAGCAGCATACGACCGGGGGAGACCCAGTACTTC	CASSIRPGETQYF
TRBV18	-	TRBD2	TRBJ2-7	TGTGCCAGCTCACCACCCGCGGGAGCCCCCTACGAGCAGTACTTC	CASSPPAGAPYEQYF
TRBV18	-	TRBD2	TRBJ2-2	TGTGCCAGCTCGCCGGGACTAGCGGTATCGGGGGAGCTGTTTTTT	CASSPGLAVSGELFF
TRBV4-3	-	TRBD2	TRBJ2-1	TGCGCCAGCAGCCAAGAGCCCCGCGGGAGCTCCTACAATGAGCAGTTCTTC	CASSQEPRGSSYNEQFF
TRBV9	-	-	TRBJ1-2	TGTGCCAGCAGCCCCCGAAGGACGGGGGTAGGCTACACCTTC	CASSPRRTGVGYTF
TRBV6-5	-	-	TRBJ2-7	TGTGCCAGCAGTTATTCCCTTCTGCGGGGTCCCTACGAGCAGTACTTC	CASSYSLLRGPYEQYF
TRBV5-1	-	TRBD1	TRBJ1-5	TGCGCCAGCAGCCCCGTAACAGGGGGTGGACAGCCCCAGCATTTT	CASSPVTGGGQPQHF
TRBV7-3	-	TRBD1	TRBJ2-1	TGTGCCAGCAGCCTGGACAGGGGCTCCATCTATGAGCAGTTCTTC	CASSLDRGSIYEQFF
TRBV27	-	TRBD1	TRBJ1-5	TGTGCCAGCAGGGGGACAGGGGGCGCAGGGCAGCCCCAGCATTTT	CASRGTGGAGQPQHF
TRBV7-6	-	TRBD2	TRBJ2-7	TGTGCCAGCAGCCCCCCTTACCGGTGGGAGCGGGAGTCCCACGAGCAGTACTTC	CASSPPYRWERESHEQYF
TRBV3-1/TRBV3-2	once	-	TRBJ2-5	TGTGCCAGCAGCCCTCGAGGGGGGGCGGAGACCCAGTACTTC	CASSPRGGAETQYF
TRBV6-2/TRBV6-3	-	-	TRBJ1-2	TGTGCCAGCAGCGAAACAGGGAACTATGGCTACACCTTC	CASSETGNYGYTF
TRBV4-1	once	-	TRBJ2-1	TGCGCCAGCAGCCAAATTGGAGCGGCTTACAATGAGCAGTTCTTC	CASSQIGAAYNEQFF
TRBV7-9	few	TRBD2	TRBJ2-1	TGTGCCAGCAGCACCGGGACTAGCGGTTACAATGAGCAGTTCTTC	CASSTGTSGYNEQFF
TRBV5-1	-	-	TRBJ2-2	TGCGCCAGCAGCTCCGGTGTAGCGGACACCGGGGAGCTGTTTTTT	CASSSGVADTGELFF
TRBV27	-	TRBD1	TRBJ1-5	TGTGCCAGCAGCCTAGGACAGGGCAATCAGCCCCAGCATTTT	CASSLGQGNQPQHF
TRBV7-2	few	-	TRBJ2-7	TGTGCCAGCACCCCTGATGGGCAGGGCCACTACGAGCAGTACTTC	CASTPDGQGHYEQYF
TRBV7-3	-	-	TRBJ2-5	TGTGCCAGCAGCTTCCGGGACCAAGAGACCCAGTACTTC	CASSFRDQETQYF
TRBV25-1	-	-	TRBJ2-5	TGTGCCAGCAGTGTCCTCGGGGAGACCCAGTACTTC	CASSVLGETQYF
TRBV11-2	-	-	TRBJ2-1	TGTGCCAGCAGCTTATTCACTCGCAACGATGAGCAGTTCTTC	CASSLFTRNDEQFF
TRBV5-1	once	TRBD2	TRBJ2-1	TGCGCCAGCAGCTCGGGACTAGCGGACCCAACTGAGCAGTTCTTC	CASSSGLADPTEQFF
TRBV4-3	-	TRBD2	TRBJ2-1	TGCGCCAGCAGCCAAGGAGCGGGACCCTACAATGAGCAGTTCTTC	CASSQGAGPYNEQFF
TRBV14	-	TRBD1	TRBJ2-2	TGTGCCAGCAGCCTTCGGACAGGCACCGGGGAGCTGTTTTTT	CASSLRTGTGELFF
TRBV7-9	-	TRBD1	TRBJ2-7	TGTGCCAGCAGCCAACGACAGGGGCACTACGAGCAGTACTTC	CASSQRQGHYEQYF
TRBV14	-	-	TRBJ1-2	TGTGCCAGCAGCCAAGCCTGGGTTACAGGGTTGGATGGCTACACCTTC	CASSQAWVTGLDGYTF
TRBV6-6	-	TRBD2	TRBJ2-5	TGTGCCAGCAGTTTTGGACTAGCGGGCACCCAAGAGACCCAGTACTTC	CASSFGLAGTQETQYF
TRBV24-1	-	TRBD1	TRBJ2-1	TGTGCCACCGGGGAAAGGACAGGGGGATCCTACAATGAGCAGTTCTTC	CATGERTGGSYNEQFF
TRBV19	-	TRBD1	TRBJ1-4	TGTGCCAGTCGACAGGGTGGAAGGGAAAAACTGTTTTTT	CASRQGGREKLFF
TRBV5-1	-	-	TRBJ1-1	TGCGCCAGCAGCTCCCCCCCTACGAACACTGAAGCTTTCTTT	CASSSPPTNTEAFF
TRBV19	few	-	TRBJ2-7	TGTGCCAGTAGTATGGGACACACCTACGAGCAGTACTTC	CASSMGHTYEQYF
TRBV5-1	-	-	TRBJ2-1	TGCGCCAGCAGCCAGGATGAGCAGTTCTTC	CASSQDEQFF
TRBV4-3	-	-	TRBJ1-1	TGCGCCAGCAGCCGCGGCAGGGATTCTGAAGCTTTCTTT	CASSRGRDSEAFF
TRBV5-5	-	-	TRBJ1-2	TGTGCCAGCAGCTTGAGTAGGCGGAGTTATGGCTACACCTTC	CASSLSRRSYGYTF
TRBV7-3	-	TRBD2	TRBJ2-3	TGTGCCAGCAGCGTGGGACTAGCGGGAGGCCGGGCGGATACGCAGTATTTT	CASSVGLAGGRADTQYF
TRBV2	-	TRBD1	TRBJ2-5	TGTGCCAGCAGCCGGGACAGGGACCAAGAGACCCAGTACTTC	CASSRDRDQETQYF
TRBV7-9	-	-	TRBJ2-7	TGTGCCAGCAGCTTTCAGGGGCAGAGCGAGCAGTACTTC	CASSFQGQSEQYF
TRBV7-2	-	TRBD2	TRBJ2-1	TGTGCCAGCAACTGGGCGAGCGGGGGAGGGAATGAGCAGTTCTTC	CASNWASGGGNEQFF
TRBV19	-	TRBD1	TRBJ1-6	TGTGCCAGTAGTCCTTCCGGGACAGTACGTTCACCCCTCCACTTT	CASSPSGTVRSPLHF
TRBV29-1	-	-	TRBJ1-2	TGCAGCGTTGGTACAGGTAACGACGGCTACACCTTC	CSVGTGNDGYTF
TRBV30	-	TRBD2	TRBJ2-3	TGTGCCTGGAGTGTAAAAGCGGGAGGGCCTGGTACGCAGTATTTT	CAWSVKAGGPGTQYF